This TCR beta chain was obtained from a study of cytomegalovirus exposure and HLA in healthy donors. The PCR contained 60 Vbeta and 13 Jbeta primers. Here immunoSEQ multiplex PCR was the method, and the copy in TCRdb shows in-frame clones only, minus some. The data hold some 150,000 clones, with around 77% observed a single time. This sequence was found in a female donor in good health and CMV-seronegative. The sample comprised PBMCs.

CDR3 coding DNA: TGTGCCAGCACCCCCTCGGGACAGGGGAACTTCGAAGCTTTCTTT. Protein sequence: CASTPSGQGNFEAFF. The chain joins TRBV9 to TRBJ1-1; 10 bases agree with TRBD1. This CDR3 comprises 15 residues. Looked up from germline, CDR1 is SGDLS and CDR2 is YYNGEE. V lost 6 bases to trimming and J lost 8 bases; unmatched junction nucleotides: 13.